Reported below is one T cell receptor (beta chain). The target antigen is unknown. TCRdb redid the calling of the reads with MiXCR, one entry per CDR3 protein. This sample has under 450,000 distinct CDR3 sequences, with roughly a third found just once. These data belong to a study of T cell repertoires in cytomegalovirus infection. On the study more broadly: CMV epitopes, recently identified HLA-C-restricted and well-studied HLA-B-restricted, were used. Matching HLA type and CMV infection were both indicated by public TCR beta signatures. Study findings and constraints: HLA-C-restricted CMV clonotypes gave the most frequent clonotype in two of eight donors.

The sequences come from cultured PBMCs, collected from culture after CMV antigen stimulation. This TCR was recovered from a human donor in good health (CMV status not recorded). Some clones in this sample may be carry-over from other donors' samples.

The CDR3 coding sequence is TGCAGTGCTAGAGCCGGGACTAGTAAACACAATGAGCAGTTCTTC. Protein: CSARAGTSKHNEQFF. This chain uses TRBV20-1 with TRBJ2-1, with 8 positions matching TRBD2. This CDR3 spans 15 amino acids. In germline, CDR1 is DFQATT, CDR2 SNEGSKA (reference sequence). The V gene end was trimmed by 1 base and the J gene end by 5 bases; junction bases not matched to a gene: 7.